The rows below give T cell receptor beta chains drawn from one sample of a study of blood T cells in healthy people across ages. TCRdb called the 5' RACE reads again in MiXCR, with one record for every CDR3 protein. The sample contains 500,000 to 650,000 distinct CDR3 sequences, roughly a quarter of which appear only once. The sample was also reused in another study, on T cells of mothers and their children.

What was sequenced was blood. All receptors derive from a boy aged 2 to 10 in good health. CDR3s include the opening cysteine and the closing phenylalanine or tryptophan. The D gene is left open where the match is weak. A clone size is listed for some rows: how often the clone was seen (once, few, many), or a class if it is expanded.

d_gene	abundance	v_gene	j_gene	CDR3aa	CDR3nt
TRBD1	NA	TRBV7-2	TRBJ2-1	CASSLVRGQGVFDEQFF	TGTGCCAGCAGCTTAGTTCGTGGACAGGGGGTATTCGATGAGCAGTTCTTC
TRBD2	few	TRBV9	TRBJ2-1	CASSVVASGRSWDEQFF	TGTGCCAGCAGCGTAGTGGCTAGCGGGAGGAGTTGGGATGAGCAGTTCTTC
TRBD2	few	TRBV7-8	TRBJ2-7	CASSLGASGEYEQYF	TGTGCCAGCAGCTTAGGGGCTAGCGGCGAGTACGAGCAGTACTTC
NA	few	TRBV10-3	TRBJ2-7	CAIMGGTAYEQYF	TGTGCCATCATGGGGGGCACTGCCTACGAGCAGTACTTC
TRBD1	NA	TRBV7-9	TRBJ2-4	CASSSTGEDIQYF	TGTGCCAGCAGCTCTACAGGGGAAGACATTCAGTACTTC
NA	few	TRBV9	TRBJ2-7	CASSVRAAGDLYEQYF	TGTGCCAGCAGCGTAAGAGCCGCCGGGGATCTCTACGAGCAGTACTTC
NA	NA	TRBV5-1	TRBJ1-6	CASSSRFLGVVNSPLHF	TGCGCCAGCAGCTCCCGGTTCTTAGGGGTTGTAAATTCACCCCTCCACTTT
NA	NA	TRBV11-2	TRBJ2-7	CASSTNSDSYEQYF	TGTGCCAGCAGCACTAACTCGGACTCCTACGAGCAGTACTTC
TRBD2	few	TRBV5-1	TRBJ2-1	CASGIIAGGPNNEQFF	TGCGCCAGCGGCATCATTGCGGGGGGGCCAAACAATGAGCAGTTCTTC
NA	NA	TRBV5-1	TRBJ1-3	CASSPGGSAGNTIYF	TGCGCCAGCAGCCCGGGGGGGAGCGCTGGAAACACCATATATTTT
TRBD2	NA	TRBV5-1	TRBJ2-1	CASSLPASGHNEQFF	TGCGCCAGCAGCTTGCCGGCTAGCGGGCACAATGAGCAGTTCTTC
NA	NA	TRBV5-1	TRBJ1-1	CASKAGQNTEAFF	TGCGCCAGCAAGGCTGGACAAAACACTGAAGCTTTCTTT
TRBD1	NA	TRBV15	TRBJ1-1	CATSRDRASTEAFF	TGTGCCACCAGCAGGGACAGGGCGAGCACTGAAGCTTTCTTT
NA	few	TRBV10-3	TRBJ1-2	CAISENSPGTSNYGYTF	TGTGCCATCAGTGAGAATTCCCCCGGGACATCTAACTATGGCTACACCTTC
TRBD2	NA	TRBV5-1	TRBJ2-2	CASSLAGGFSSGELFF	TGCGCCAGCAGCTTGGCCGGGGGGTTCAGTTCCGGGGAGCTGTTTTTT
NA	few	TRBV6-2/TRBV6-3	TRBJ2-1	CASSPSSRTVFF	TGTGCCAGCAGTCCCTCCTCCCGAACAGTGTTCTTC
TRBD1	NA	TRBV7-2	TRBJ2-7	CATARGPIDYEQYF	TGTGCCACCGCCAGGGGGCCAATTGACTACGAGCAGTACTTC
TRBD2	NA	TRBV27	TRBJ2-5	CASGPGTSPETQYF	TGTGCCAGCGGACCCGGGACTAGCCCAGAGACCCAGTACTTC
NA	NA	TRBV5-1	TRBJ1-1	CASRNDGSSTEAFF	TGCGCCAGCAGAAATGACGGTTCCAGCACTGAAGCTTTCTTT
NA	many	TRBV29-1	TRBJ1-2	CSVESSAYGYTF	TGCAGCGTTGAATCTTCTGCGTATGGCTACACCTTC
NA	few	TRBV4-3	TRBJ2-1	CASSARGGTYNEQFF	TGCGCCAGCAGCGCCAGAGGCGGGACCTACAATGAGCAGTTCTTC
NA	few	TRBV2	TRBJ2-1	CASSEQGYNNEQFF	TGTGCCAGCAGTGAACAGGGGTATAACAATGAGCAGTTCTTC
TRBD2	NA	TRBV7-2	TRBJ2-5	CASSRLAGVSWETQYF	TGTGCCAGCAGCCGACTAGCGGGGGTGTCCTGGGAGACCCAGTACTTC
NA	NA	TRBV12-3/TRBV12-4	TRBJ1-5	CASSADTYSNQPQHF	TGTGCCAGCAGCGCCGACACCTATAGCAATCAGCCCCAGCATTTT
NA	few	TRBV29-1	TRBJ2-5	CSVERVRETQYF	TGCAGCGTTGAGAGGGTTAGAGAGACCCAGTACTTC
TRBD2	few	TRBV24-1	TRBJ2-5	CATLPSGGAEETQYF	TGTGCCACCCTCCCCAGCGGGGGGGCGGAAGAGACCCAGTACTTC
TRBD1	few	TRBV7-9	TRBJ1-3	CASSSPWRQGGNTIYF	TGTGCCAGCAGCTCACCGTGGAGACAGGGAGGAAACACCATATATTTT
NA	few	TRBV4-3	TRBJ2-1	CASSSTRQGHEQFF	TGCGCCAGCAGCTCCACGCGGCAGGGGCATGAGCAGTTCTTC
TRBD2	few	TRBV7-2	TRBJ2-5	CASSNLADQETQYF	TGTGCCAGCAGCAACCTAGCGGATCAAGAGACCCAGTACTTC
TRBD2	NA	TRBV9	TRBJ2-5	CASSGEFSGLTGETQYF	TGTGCCAGCAGCGGGGAATTTTCGGGACTAACCGGAGAGACCCAGTACTTC
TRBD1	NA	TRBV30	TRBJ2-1	CAWSVGQGASNEQFF	TGTGCCTGGAGTGTGGGACAGGGGGCATCCAATGAGCAGTTCTTC
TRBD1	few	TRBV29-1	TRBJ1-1	CSVGQANTEAFF	TGCAGCGTCGGACAGGCTAACACTGAAGCTTTCTTT
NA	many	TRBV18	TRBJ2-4	CASSPPGLAKNIQYF	TGTGCCAGCTCACCACCGGGTTTAGCCAAAAACATTCAGTACTTC
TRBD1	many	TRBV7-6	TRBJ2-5	CASSRDRAQETQYF	TGTGCCAGCAGCAGAGACAGGGCGCAAGAGACCCAGTACTTC
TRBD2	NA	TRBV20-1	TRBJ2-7	CSASFEGGPHEQYF	TGCAGTGCTAGTTTTGAGGGAGGGCCCCACGAGCAGTACTTC
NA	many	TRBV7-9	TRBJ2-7	CASSWTGGYEQYF	TGTGCCAGCAGCTGGACCGGGGGATACGAGCAGTACTTC
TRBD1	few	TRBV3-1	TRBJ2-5	CASSQVGTVQETQYF	TGTGCCAGCAGCCAAGTAGGGACAGTACAAGAGACCCAGTACTTC
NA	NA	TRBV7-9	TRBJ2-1	CASSLGKQGEQFF	TGTGCCAGCAGCTTAGGCAAACAGGGCGAGCAGTTCTTC
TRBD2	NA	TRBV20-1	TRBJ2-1	CSAPLAGAGNEQFF	TGCAGTGCGCCTCTAGCGGGAGCTGGTAATGAGCAGTTCTTC
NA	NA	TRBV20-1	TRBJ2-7	CSARGSAHEQYF	TGCAGTGCTAGAGGTAGCGCCCACGAGCAGTACTTC